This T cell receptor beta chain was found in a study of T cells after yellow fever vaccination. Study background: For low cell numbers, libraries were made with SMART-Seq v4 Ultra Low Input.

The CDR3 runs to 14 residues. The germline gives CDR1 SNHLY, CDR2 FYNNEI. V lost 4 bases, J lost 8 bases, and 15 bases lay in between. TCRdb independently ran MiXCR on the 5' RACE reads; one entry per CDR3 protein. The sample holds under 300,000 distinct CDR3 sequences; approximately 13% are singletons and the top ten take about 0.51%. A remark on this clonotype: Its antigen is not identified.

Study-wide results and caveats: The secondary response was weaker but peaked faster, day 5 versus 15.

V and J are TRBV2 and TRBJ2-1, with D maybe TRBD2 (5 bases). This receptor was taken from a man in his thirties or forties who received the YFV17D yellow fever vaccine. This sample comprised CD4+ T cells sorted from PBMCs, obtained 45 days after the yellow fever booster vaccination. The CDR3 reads CASSAWGVGDEQFF. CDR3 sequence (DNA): TGTGCCAGCAGTGCTTGGGGAGTCGGGGATGAGCAGTTCTTC.